The table lists the clone carrying this T cell receptor beta chain with a count of one. Its antigen is unidentified. Here immunoSEQ multiplex PCR was the method, and the copy in TCRdb shows in-frame clones only, minus some. The sample consists of around 95,000 clones, around 90% of them appearing once. This specimen belongs to a study of T cell responses to AZD1222 COVID-19 vaccine. General study results and limits: Variant regions that are unmutated are reportedly the target of nearly half of spike-specific TCRs. Clonal diversity may have been underestimated in mostly white British donors. It was only a handful of AZD1222 recipients who were seropositive at baseline.

V was clipped by 5 bases and J by 6 bases, with 16 bases between them. In germline, CDR1 is LNHDA, CDR2 SQIVND (reference sequence). The CDR3 covers 14 residues. The rearrangement joins TRBV19 to TRBJ1-1, with no clear D. The source of this sequence is an adult in good health. The sequencing here drew on peripheral blood, taken on day 0 of AZD1222 vaccination. The CDR3 loop is CASSFRTNTAEAFF. CDR3 nucleotides: TGTGCCAGTAGTTTCCGGACTAATACGGCTGAAGCTTTCTTT.